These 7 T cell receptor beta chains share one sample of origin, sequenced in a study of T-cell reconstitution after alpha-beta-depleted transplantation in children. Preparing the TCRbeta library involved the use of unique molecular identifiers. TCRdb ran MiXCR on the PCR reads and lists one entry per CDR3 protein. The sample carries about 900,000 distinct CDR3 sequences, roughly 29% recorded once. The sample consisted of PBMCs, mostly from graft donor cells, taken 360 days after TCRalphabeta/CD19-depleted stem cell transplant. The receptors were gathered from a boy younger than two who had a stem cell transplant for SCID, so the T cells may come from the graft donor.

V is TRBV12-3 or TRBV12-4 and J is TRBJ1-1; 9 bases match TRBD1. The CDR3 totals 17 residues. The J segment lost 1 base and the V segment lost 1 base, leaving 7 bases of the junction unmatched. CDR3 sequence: CASSLGGTGRWNTEAFF. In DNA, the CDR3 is TGTGCCAGCAGTTTAGGGGGGACAGGGAGGTGGAACACTGAAGCTTTCTTT.

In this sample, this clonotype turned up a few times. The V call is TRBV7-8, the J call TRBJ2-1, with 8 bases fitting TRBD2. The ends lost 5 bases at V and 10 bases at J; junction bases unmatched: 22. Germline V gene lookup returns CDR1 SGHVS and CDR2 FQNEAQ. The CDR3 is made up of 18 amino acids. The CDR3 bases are TGTGCCAGCAGCCAGAGTACTTCTAGCGGGTGGCCCTACCAAGAGCAGTTCTTC. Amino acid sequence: CASSQSTSSGWPYQEQFF.

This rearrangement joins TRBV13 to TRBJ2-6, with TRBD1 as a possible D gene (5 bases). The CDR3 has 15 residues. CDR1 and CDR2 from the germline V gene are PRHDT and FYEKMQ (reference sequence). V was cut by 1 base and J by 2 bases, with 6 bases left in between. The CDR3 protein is CASSLATAGANVLTF. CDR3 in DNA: TGTGCCAGCAGCTTAGCGACAGCTGGGGCCAACGTCCTGACTTTC.

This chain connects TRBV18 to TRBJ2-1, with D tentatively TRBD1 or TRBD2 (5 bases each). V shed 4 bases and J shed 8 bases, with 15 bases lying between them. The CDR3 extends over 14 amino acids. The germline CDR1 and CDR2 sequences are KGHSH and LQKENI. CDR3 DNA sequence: TGTGCCAGCTCACTCATATTGGTGGGGGATGAGCAGTTCTTC. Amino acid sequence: CASSLILVGDEQFF.

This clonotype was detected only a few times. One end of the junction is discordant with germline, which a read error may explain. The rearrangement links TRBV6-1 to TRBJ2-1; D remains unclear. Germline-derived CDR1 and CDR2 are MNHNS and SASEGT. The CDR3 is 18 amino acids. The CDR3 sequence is CAISEGLKGPSSYNEQFF. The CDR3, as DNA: TGTGCCATCAGTGAAGGGCTTAAGGGCCCCAGCTCCTACAATGAGCAGTTCTTC.

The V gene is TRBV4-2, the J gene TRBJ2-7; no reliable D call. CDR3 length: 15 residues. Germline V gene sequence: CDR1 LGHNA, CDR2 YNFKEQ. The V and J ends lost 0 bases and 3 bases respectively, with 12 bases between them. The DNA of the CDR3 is TGTGCCAGCAGCCAAGATTACGCGGTGGGCTACGAGCAGTACTTC. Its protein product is CASSQDYAVGYEQYF.

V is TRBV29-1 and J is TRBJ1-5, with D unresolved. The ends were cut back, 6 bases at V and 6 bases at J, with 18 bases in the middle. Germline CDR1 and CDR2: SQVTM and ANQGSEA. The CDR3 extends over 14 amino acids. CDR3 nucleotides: TGCAGCGTGCGGGGAGATCGGTCTGGTCAGCCCCAGCATTTT. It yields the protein CSVRGDRSGQPQHF.